This paragraph reports one TCR beta chain. Its cognate antigen is unknown. At one of its ends the junction is not consistent with the germline gene, which may arise from a read error. The germline V gene encodes CDR1 SGHDN and CDR2 FVKESK. The CDR3 has 15 amino acids. A multiplex PCR was run with 60 Vbeta primers and 13 Jbeta primers. Clones were read by immunoSEQ multiplex PCR, and TCRdb kept only the in-frame ones, dropping some. The repertoire holds roughly 60,000 clones, 60% to 85% seen once, with 3% to 4% in the top ten. This entry comes from a study of cytomegalovirus exposure and HLA in healthy donors. General study results and limits: V- and J-gene trimming in TCR beta was tied to a missense DCLRE1C variant by an analysis performed later. In presence/absence analyses, roughly uniform sequencing depth across donors was assumed.

The clonotype was recovered from a middle-aged woman in good health and CMV-seropositive. V and J are TRBV14 and TRBJ2-2, with a possible D match to TRBD1 (6 bases). The sequenced material came from PBMCs. The CDR3 DNA reads as TGTGCCATCAGCCAGAGGGGAACAGGGCACGGGGAGCTGTTTTTT. Its protein is CAISQRGTGHGELFF.